The source of this TCR beta chain is a study of cytomegalovirus exposure and HLA in healthy donors. Notes on the study in general: The authors later found most CMV-associated TCR beta chains appeared HLA-restricted.

The V end lost 6 bases, the J end lost 8 bases, and 16 bases lay between the germline ends. Germline CDR1 reads MNHNS; CDR2 reads SASEGT. The CDR3 loop spans 14 amino acids. This clone was seen only once. Antigen unknown. PCR employed 60 Vbeta and 13 Jbeta primers. The table came from immunoSEQ multiplex PCR; TCRdb's copy has only in-frame clones and leaves some out. Of 80,000 to 95,000 clones listed, about two thirds are singletons. Sequencing was carried out using PBMCs. This receptor was obtained from a woman aged 50 to 60 in good health and CMV-seropositive. The chain combines TRBV6-1 with TRBJ1-4; D ambiguous. CDR3 coding DNA: TGTGCCAGCAGCCCCGGACTCAGAGGGGAAAAACTGTTTTTT. Translation gives CASSPGLRGEKLFF.